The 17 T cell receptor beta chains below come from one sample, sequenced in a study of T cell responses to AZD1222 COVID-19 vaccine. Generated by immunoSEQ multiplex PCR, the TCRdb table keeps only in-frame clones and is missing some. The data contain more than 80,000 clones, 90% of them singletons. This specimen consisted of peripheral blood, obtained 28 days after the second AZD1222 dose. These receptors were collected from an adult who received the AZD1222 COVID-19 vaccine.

The CDR3 DNA reads TGCAGCGCCCCTGGGGAGGCCAAAAACATTCAGTACTTC. Translated: CSAPGEAKNIQYF. The genes are TRBV29-1 and TRBJ2-4; TRBD2 might be the D (5 bases). The CDR3 is 13 amino acids. The V and J ends lost 7 bases and 1 base respectively, with 11 bases between them. Per germline, CDR1 SQVTM and CDR2 ANQGSEA.

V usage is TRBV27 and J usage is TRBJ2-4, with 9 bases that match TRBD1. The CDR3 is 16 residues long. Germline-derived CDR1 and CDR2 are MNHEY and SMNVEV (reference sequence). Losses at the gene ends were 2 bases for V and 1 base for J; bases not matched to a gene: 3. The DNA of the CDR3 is TGTGCCAGCAGTTTAACTGGGACAGGGGCCAAAAACATTCAGTACTTC. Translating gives CASSLTGTGAKNIQYF.

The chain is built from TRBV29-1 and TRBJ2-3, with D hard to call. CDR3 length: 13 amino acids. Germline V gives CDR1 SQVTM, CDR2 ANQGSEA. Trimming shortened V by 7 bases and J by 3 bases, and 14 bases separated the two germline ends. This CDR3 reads CSGNLRQTDTQYF. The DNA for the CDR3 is TGCAGCGGAAATCTACGACAAACAGATACGCAGTATTTT.

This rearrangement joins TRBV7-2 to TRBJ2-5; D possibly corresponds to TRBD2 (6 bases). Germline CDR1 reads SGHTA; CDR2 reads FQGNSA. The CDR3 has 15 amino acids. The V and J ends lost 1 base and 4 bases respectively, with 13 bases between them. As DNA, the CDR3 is TGTGCCAGCAGCTTAGAGGAGGGACGAAGAGAGACCCAGTACTTC. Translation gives CASSLEEGRRETQYF.

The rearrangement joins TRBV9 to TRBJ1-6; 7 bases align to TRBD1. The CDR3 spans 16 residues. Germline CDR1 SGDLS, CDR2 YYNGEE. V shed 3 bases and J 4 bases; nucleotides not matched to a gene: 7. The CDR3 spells CASSGYGTDYNSPLHF. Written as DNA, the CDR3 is TGTGCCAGCAGCGGATATGGGACAGATTATAATTCACCCCTCCACTTT.

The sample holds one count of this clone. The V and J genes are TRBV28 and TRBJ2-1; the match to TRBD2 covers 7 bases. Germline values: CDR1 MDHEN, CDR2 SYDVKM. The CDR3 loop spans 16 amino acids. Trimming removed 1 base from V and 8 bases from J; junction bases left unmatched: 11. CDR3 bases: TGTGCCAGCAGTTTATCTAGCGGAGCGCCCTTCGATGAGCAGTTCTTC. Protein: CASSLSSGAPFDEQFF. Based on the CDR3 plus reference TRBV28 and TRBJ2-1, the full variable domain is DVKVTQSSRYLVKRTGEKVFLECVQDMDHENMFWYRQDPGLGLRLIYFSYDVKMKEKGDIPEGYSVSREKKERFSLILESASTNQTSMYLCASSLSSGAPFDEQFFGPGTRLTVL.

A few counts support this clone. CDR3 in amino acids: CASSFNKPNEQFF. The CDR3 DNA is TGTGCCAGCAGCTTTAACAAGCCCAATGAGCAGTTCTTC. The V call is TRBV5-4, the J call TRBJ2-1; no firm D call. The CDR3 contains 13 residues. Trimming shortened V by 2 bases and J by 6 bases, and 9 bases separated the two germline ends. Germline values: CDR1 SGHNT, CDR2 YYREEE (reference sequence).

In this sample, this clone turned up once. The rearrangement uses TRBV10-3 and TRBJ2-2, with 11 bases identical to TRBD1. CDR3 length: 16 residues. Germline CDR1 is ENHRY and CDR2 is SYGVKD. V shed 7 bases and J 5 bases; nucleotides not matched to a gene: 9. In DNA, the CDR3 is TGTGCCATCAAAGACCCGGGGACAGGGGGAACCGGGGAGCTGTTTTTT. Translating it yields CAIKDPGTGGTGELFF.

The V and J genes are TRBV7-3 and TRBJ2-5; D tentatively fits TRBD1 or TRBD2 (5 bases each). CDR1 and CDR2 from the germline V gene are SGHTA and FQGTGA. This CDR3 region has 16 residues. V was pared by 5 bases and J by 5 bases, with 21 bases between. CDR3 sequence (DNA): TGTGCCAGCAGCCCTCAACCTACGGACACGGGGGAGACCCAGTACTTC. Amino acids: CASSPQPTDTGETQYF.

The CDR3 bases are TGTGCCAGCAGTTACTCTGGGGGGATATCCTACGAGCAGTACTTC. Its protein is CASSYSGGISYEQYF. The chain links TRBV6-6 to TRBJ2-7; the D gene is possibly TRBD2 (6 bases). The CDR3 sequence is 15 residues long. CDR1 and CDR2 from the germline V gene are MNHNY and SVGAGI (reference sequence). Trimming pared 0 bases from V and 1 base from J, leaving 10 bases between.

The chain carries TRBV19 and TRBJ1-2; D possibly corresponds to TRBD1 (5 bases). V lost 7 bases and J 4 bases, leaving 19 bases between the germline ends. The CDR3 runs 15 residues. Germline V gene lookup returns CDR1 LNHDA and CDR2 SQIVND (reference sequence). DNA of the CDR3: TGTGCCAGTACCCTCGCGGGGGTGAAGACCTATGGCTACACCTTC. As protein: CASTLAGVKTYGYTF.

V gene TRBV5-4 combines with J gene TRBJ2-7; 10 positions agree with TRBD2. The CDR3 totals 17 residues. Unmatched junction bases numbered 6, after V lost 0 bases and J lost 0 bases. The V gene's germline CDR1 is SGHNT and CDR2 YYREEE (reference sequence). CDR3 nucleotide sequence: TGTGCCAGCAGCTTGGACCCTAGCGGGGGCCTCTCCTACGAGCAGTACTTC. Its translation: CASSLDPSGGLSYEQYF.

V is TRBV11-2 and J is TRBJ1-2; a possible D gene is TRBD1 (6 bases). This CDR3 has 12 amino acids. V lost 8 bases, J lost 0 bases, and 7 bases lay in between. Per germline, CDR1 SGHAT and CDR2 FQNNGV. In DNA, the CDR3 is TGTGCCAGCGGGGGCACTAACTATGGCTACACCTTC. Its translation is CASGGTNYGYTF.

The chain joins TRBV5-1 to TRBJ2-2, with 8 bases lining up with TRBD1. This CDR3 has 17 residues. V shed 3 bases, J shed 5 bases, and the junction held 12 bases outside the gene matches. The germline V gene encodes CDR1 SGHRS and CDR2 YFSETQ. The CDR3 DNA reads TGCGCCAGCAGCTCGGGGACAGGATCTGTGGGGACCGGGGAGCTGTTTTTT. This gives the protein CASSSGTGSVGTGELFF.

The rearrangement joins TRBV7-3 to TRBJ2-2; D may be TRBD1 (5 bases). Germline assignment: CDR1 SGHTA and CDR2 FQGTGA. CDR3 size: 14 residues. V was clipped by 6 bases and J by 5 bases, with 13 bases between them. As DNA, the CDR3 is TGTGCCAGCAGGCCCTCTTCAGGGACCGGGGAGCTGTTTTTT. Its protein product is CASRPSSGTGELFF.

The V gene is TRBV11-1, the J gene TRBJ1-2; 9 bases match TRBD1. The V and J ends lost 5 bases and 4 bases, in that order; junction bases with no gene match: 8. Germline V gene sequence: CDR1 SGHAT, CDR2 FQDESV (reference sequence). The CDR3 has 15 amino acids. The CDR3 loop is CASSIPGQGRYGYTF. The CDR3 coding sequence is TGTGCCAGCAGCATTCCGGGACAGGGACGCTATGGCTACACCTTC.

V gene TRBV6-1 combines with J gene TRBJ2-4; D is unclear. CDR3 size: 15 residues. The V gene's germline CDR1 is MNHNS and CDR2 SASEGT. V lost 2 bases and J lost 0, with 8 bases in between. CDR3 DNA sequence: TGTGCCAGCAGTGAAACTGGGATAGCCAAAAACATTCAGTACTTC. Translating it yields CASSETGIAKNIQYF.